This record concerns one T cell receptor (beta chain) sequence. Its specificity is not known. These data belong to a study of cytomegalovirus exposure and HLA in healthy donors. Study at large: Membership in the Caucasian-associated ancestry cluster was found for about four fifths of fewer than 450 genotyped donors.

The PCR made use of 60 Vbeta and 13 Jbeta primers. Some clones are missing from TCRdb's copy, which holds only in-frame ones; the method was immunoSEQ multiplex PCR. Among about 170,000 clones, 84% were seen once, and the ten largest hold 4.8%. Points from the study as a whole: In a later analysis, CMV-associated beta chains were mostly HLA-associated, it appeared.

V was clipped by 2 bases and J by 1 base, with 12 bases between them. Germline CDR1 and CDR2: SGHVS and FQNEAQ. This CDR3 is built from 16 residues. The V call is TRBV7-8, the J call TRBJ2-1; tentative D call: TRBD2 (5 bases). The sequence came from a man between 18 and 35 years old in good health and CMV-seronegative. The sequenced sample consisted of PBMCs. In DNA, the CDR3 is TGTGCCAGCAGCTTAAACCGACGAGGGTCCTACAATGAGCAGTTCTTC. Translation gives CASSLNRRGSYNEQFF.